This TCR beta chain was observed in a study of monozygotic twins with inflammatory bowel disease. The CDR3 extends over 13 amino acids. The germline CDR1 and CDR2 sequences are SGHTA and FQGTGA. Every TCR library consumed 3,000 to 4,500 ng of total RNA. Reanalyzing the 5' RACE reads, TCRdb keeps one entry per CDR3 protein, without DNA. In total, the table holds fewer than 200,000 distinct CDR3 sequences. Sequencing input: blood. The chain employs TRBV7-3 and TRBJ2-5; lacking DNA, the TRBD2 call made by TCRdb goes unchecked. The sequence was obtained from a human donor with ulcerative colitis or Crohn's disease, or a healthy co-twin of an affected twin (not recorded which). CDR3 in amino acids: CASSLRREETQYF.